This T cell receptor (beta chain) was observed in a study of blood T cell repertoires in COVID-19. Libraries were prepared by immunoSEQ multiplex PCR; TCRdb keeps only in-frame clonotypes and omits some of them. The sample records approximately 280,000 clones, roughly 84% being singletons. CDR1 is SEHNR and CDR2 is FQNEAQ in the germline V gene (reference sequence). This CDR3 has 14 amino acids. Trimming removed 5 bases from V and 7 bases from J, with 14 bases in between. The receptor's source is a human donor with COVID-19, enrolled during active disease. The donor label of this sample is uncertain. The source material was peripheral blood. The chain is built from TRBV7-9 and TRBJ2-2; D gene ambiguous. In DNA form, the CDR3 reads TGTGCCAGCAGCGAGACACAAGTAATCGGGGAGCTGTTTTTT. Protein sequence: CASSETQVIGELFF.